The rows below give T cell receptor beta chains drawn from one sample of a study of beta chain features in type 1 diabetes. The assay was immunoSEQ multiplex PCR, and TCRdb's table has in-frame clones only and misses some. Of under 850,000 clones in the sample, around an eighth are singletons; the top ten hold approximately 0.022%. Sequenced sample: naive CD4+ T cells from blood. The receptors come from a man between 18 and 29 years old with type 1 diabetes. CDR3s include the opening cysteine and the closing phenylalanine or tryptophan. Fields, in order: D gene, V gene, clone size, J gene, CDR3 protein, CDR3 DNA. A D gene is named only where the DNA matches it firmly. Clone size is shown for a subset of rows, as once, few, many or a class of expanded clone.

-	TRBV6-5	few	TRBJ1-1	CASSPGVIAFF	TGTGCCAGCAGTCCGGGGGTGATTGCTTTCTTT
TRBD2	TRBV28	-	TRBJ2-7	CASSSASGGGRHEQYF	TGTGCCAGCAGCTCCGCCTCGGGCGGGGGGAGGCACGAGCAGTACTTC
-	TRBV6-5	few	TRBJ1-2	CASSYGRRNYGYTF	TGTGCCAGCAGTTACGGGCGACGCAACTATGGCTACACCTTC
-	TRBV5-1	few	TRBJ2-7	CASSWGEGKSYEQYF	TGCGCCAGCAGCTGGGGCGAAGGGAAGTCCTACGAGCAGTACTTC
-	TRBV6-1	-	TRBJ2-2	CASSEGTGELFF	TGTGCCAGCAGTGAAGGGACCGGGGAGCTGTTTTTT
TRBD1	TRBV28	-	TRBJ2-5	CASSTPGQGYETQYF	TGTGCCAGCAGTACACCGGGACAGGGGTACGAGACCCAGTACTTC
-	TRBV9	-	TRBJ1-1	CASSVAGIALGDTEAFF	TGTGCCAGCAGCGTGGCAGGGATCGCGTTGGGCGACACTGAAGCTTTCTTT
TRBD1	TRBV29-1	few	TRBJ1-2	CSAGTVIVYGYTF	TGCAGCGCCGGGACAGTCATTGTCTATGGCTACACCTTC
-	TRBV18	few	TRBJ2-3	CASSPPVISSPHTQYF	TGTGCCAGCTCACCACCGGTTATCAGTTCTCCGCATACGCAGTATTTT
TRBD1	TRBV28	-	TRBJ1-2	CASRPTGADNYGYTF	TGTGCCAGCAGGCCTACAGGGGCGGATAACTATGGCTACACCTTC
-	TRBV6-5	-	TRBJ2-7	CASSYPAAYEQYF	TGTGCCAGCAGTTACCCCGCAGCCTACGAGCAGTACTTC
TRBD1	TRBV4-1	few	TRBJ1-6	CASSQDGQGGDSPLHF	TGCGCCAGCAGCCAGGATGGACAGGGGGGCGATTCACCCCTCCACTTT
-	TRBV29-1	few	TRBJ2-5	CSVDRDSTETQYF	TGCAGCGTGGATCGGGACTCGACGGAGACCCAGTACTTC
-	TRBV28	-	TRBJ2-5	CASSLGRQEETQYF	TGTGCCAGCAGTTTAGGGCGACAGGAAGAGACCCAGTACTTC